The 21 T cell receptor beta chains below come from one sample, sequenced in a study of cytomegalovirus exposure and HLA in healthy donors. PCR amplification relied on 60 Vbeta primers (plus 13 Jbeta primers). Sequenced by immunoSEQ multiplex PCR; TCRdb stores in-frame clones only, minus some. The sample lists 60,000 to 90,000 clones, 55% to 80% occurring once. Input material: PBMCs. These receptors came from a middle-aged man in good health and CMV-seropositive.

The V and J genes are TRBV2 and TRBJ1-1; D remains ambiguous. CDR3 size: 13 residues. V was cut by 6 bases and J by 1 base, with 9 bases left in between. In germline, CDR1 is SNHLY, CDR2 FYNNEI. The CDR3 here is CASSKDKNTEAFF. For the CDR3, the DNA is TGTGCCAGCAGCAAAGACAAGAACACTGAAGCTTTCTTT.

A few counts support this clone. This chain joins TRBV29-1 and TRBJ2-5, with 7 positions matching TRBD2. The CDR3 totals 11 residues. Germline V gives CDR1 SQVTM, CDR2 ANQGSEA. V dropped 6 bases and J dropped 4; count of bases not matched to a gene: 2. CDR3 DNA: TGCAGCGTCGGACTAGGAGAGACCCAGTACTTC. The encoded protein is CSVGLGETQYF. Based on the CDR3 plus reference TRBV29-1 and TRBJ2-5, the full variable domain is SAVISQKPSRDICQRGTSLTIQCQVDSQVTMMFWYRQQPGQSLTLIATANQGSEATYESGFVIDKFPISRPNLTFSTLTVSNMSPEDSSIYLCSVGLGETQYFGPGTRLLVL.

The chain uses TRBV27 and TRBJ1-2, with a possible D match to TRBD1 (5 bases). The CDR3 spans 20 residues. The germline V gene has CDR1 MNHEY and CDR2 SMNVEV (reference sequence). V was trimmed by 0 bases and J by 7 bases, leaving 30 bases between them. CDR3 sequence reads: CASSLSMVPGRDSVSGGYTF. The DNA for the CDR3 is TGTGCCAGCAGTTTATCGATGGTTCCTGGCAGGGATTCAGTCTCGGGTGGCTACACCTTC.

J is TRBJ1-2 and V is TRBV29-1, with TRBD1 identical over 7 bases. V trimming: 4 bases; J trimming: 5 bases; junction bases outside the gene matches: 16. Germline V gene sequence: CDR1 SQVTM, CDR2 ANQGSEA. The CDR3 extends over 16 amino acids. CDR3: CSVAQEGTGVLYGYTF. The CDR3 DNA reads TGCAGCGTTGCCCAAGAAGGTACAGGGGTTCTTTATGGCTACACCTTC. Full variable domain (remainder filled in from reference TRBV29-1 and TRBJ1-2): SAVISQKPSRDICQRGTSLTIQCQVDSQVTMMFWYRQQPGQSLTLIATANQGSEATYESGFVIDKFPISRPNLTFSTLTVSNMSPEDSSIYLCSVAQEGTGVLYGYTFGSGTRLTVV.

The chain uses TRBV18 and TRBJ1-4; the match to TRBD1 covers 9 bases. The germline CDR1 and CDR2 sequences are KGHSH and LQKENI. The CDR3 runs 17 residues. V shed 3 bases and J 5 bases; nucleotides not matched to a gene: 10. CDR3 DNA: TGTGCCAGCTCACCGATCCCCGGGACAGGGATCAATGAAAAACTGTTTTTT. Amino acid sequence: CASSPIPGTGINEKLFF.

V usage is TRBV7-9 and J usage is TRBJ2-3, with a weak D call TRBD2 (6 bases). The CDR3 is made up of 16 amino acids. The germline V and J ends were trimmed by 1 base and 5 bases, with 16 bases remaining between them. In germline, CDR1 is SEHNR, CDR2 FQNEAQ (reference sequence). In nucleotides, the CDR3 is TGTGCCAGCAGCTTAGGACGACCAATTAGCGGAGATACGCAGTATTTT. It encodes CASSLGRPISGDTQYF.

This clone occurred a few times. One end of the junction is discordant with germline, which a read error may explain. The genes are TRBV29-1 and TRBJ2-1; 9 bases match TRBD2. Germline lookup yields CDR1 SQVTM and CDR2 ANQGSEA. CDR3 length: 12 amino acids. This chain's CDR3 is CSVEVAGGPQLF. CDR3 nucleotide sequence: TGCAGCGTTGAGGTTGCGGGAGGGCCCCAACTCTTC.

This clone has a handful of counts. V usage is TRBV6-5 and J usage is TRBJ1-1; D possibly corresponds to TRBD1 (6 bases). With 5 bases removed from V and 1 base from J, the gap between germline ends came to 11 bases. This CDR3 comprises 14 residues. Germline lookup yields CDR1 MNHEY and CDR2 SVGAGI. The CDR3 loop is CASSTLQGNTEAFF. For the CDR3, the DNA is TGTGCCAGCAGTACCCTACAGGGGAACACTGAAGCTTTCTTT.

V and J are TRBV2 and TRBJ1-2; 9 bases fit TRBD1. Germline V lookup: CDR1 SNHLY, CDR2 FYNNEI. This CDR3 has 16 residues. V lost 3 bases to trimming and J lost 3 bases; unmatched junction nucleotides: 8. CDR3 in DNA: TGTGCCAGCAGTGATTCCGGGACAGGGTATGACTATGGCTACACCTTC. It is translated as CASSDSGTGYDYGYTF.

The chain uses TRBV19 and TRBJ1-2, with TRBD1 identical over 8 bases. CDR3 length: 15 amino acids. V lost 0 bases and J lost 8; bases outside the gene matches: 8. The germline gives CDR1 LNHDA, CDR2 SQIVND (reference sequence). CDR3 in DNA: TGTGCCAGTAGTATAGACAGACAGGGGACTCGGGGCTACACCTTC. Amino acid sequence: CASSIDRQGTRGYTF.

The chain is built from TRBV13 and TRBJ1-2; 11 nucleotides match TRBD1. V was clipped by 7 bases and J by 7 bases; unmatched bases: 11. This CDR3 has 15 residues. The V gene's germline CDR1 is PRHDT and CDR2 FYEKMQ (reference sequence). CDR3 in DNA: TGTGCCAGCACCGTCCCAGGGACAGGGGGTGGTGGCTACACCTTC. Amino acid sequence: CASTVPGTGGGGYTF.

V and J are TRBV6-1 and TRBJ2-7; 10 bases fit TRBD1. Germline V CDR1 and CDR2: MNHNS, SASEGT. V shed 6 bases, J shed 6 bases, and the junction held 8 bases outside the gene matches. The CDR3 contains 14 residues. This CDR3 is CASRTRQGAGEQYF. The CDR3 DNA sequence: TGTGCCAGCAGGACCAGACAGGGGGCGGGCGAGCAGTACTTC.

V gene TRBV19 combines with J gene TRBJ1-5; 7 positions match TRBD1. The V and J ends lost 0 bases and 4 bases, in that order; junction bases with no gene match: 3. This CDR3 has 15 amino acids. CDR1 LNHDA and CDR2 SQIVND come from the germline V gene (reference sequence). The CDR3 spells CASSIDATGNQPQHF. In DNA form, the CDR3 reads TGTGCCAGTAGTATAGACGCGACAGGGAATCAGCCCCAGCATTTT.

This CDR3 is CSVGGEDYGYTF. CDR3 bases: TGCAGCGTTGGTGGGGAGGACTATGGCTACACCTTC. The chain is built from TRBV29-1 and TRBJ1-2; D is unresolved. This CDR3 comprises 12 residues. The germline CDR1 and CDR2 sequences are SQVTM and ANQGSEA. The V gene lost 4 bases and the J gene lost 3 bases, with 9 bases spanning the gap.

This clone was observed a few times. CDR3 coding DNA: TGTGCCAGCAGTGAAGCCACAGTCACCGGGGAGCTGTTTTTT. Its translation: CASSEATVTGELFF. The chain carries TRBV2 and TRBJ2-2; D gene unclear. Germline values: CDR1 SNHLY, CDR2 FYNNEI. Trimming removed 0 bases from V and 4 bases from J, with 6 bases in between. CDR3 length: 14 amino acids.

The V gene is TRBV2, the J gene TRBJ2-1, with 8 bases fitting TRBD2. In germline, CDR1 is SNHLY, CDR2 FYNNEI. The CDR3 runs 13 residues. V lost 10 bases, J lost 6 bases, and 8 bases stayed unmatched. The CDR3 region is CATRTSGSNEQFF. CDR3 bases: TGTGCCACCCGTACTAGCGGTTCCAATGAGCAGTTCTTC.

The CDR3 loop is CAWSPGQQVPDAFF. For the CDR3, the DNA is TGTGCCTGGAGTCCGGGACAGCAGGTCCCCGACGCTTTCTTT. This chain joins TRBV30 and TRBJ1-1, with 7 bases aligning to TRBD1. The V segment lost 2 bases and the J segment 11 bases; nucleotides outside the gene matches: 14. Germline V gene data show CDR1 as GTSNPN and CDR2 as SVGIG (reference sequence). The CDR3 extends over 14 amino acids.

Worth noting for this clone: The sample contains more than one DNA sequence encoding this CDR3. The rearrangement uses TRBV9 and TRBJ2-5; possibly TRBD1 for D (6 bases). CDR3 length equals 15 residues. The germline V and J ends were trimmed by 0 bases and 6 bases, with 15 bases remaining between them. Germline V CDR1 and CDR2: SGDLS, YYNGEE. In DNA, the CDR3 is TGTGCCAGCAGCGTAGGGCAGGGGTCGATCCAGACCCAGTACTTC. It translates to CASSVGQGSIQTQYF.

This clone was seen a handful of times. V gene TRBV11-2 combines with J gene TRBJ1-4; TRBD1 matches 7 bases. The trim removed 5 bases at V and 2 bases at J, leaving 8 bases unmatched. The CDR3 sequence is 16 residues long. Germline V gene sequence: CDR1 SGHAT, CDR2 FQNNGV. CDR3 DNA sequence: TGTGCCAGCAGCCACCTCAGGGGGAGGACTAATGAAAAACTGTTTTTT. Amino acids: CASSHLRGRTNEKLFF.

The genes are TRBV13 and TRBJ1-5; D remains ambiguous. The V gene lost 3 bases and the J gene lost 6 bases, with 6 bases spanning the gap. Germline assignment: CDR1 PRHDT and CDR2 FYEKMQ (reference sequence). The CDR3 has 12 residues. CDR3 bases: TGTGCCAGCAGCTTGCTCGGTCAGCCCCAGCATTTT. As protein: CASSLLGQPQHF.

The chain combines TRBV29-1 with TRBJ2-7, with TRBD1 matching over 7 bases. The CDR3 covers 14 residues. The V and J ends lost 0 bases and 5 bases, in that order; junction bases with no gene match: 7. The V gene's germline CDR1 is SQVTM and CDR2 ANQGSEA. The CDR3 DNA reads as TGCAGCGTTGAAGATCCGACAGGGTGGAACGAGCAGTACTTC. This sequence encodes CSVEDPTGWNEQYF.